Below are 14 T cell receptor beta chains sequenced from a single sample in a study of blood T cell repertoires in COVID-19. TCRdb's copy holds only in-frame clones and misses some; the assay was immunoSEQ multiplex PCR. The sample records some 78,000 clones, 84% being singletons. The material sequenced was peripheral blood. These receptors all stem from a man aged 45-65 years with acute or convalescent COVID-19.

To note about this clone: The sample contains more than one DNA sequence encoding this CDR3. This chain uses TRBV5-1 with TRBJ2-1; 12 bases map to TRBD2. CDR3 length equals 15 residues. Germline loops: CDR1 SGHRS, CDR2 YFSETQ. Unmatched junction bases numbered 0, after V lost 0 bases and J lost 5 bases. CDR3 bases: TGCGCCAGCAGCTTGGGACTAGCGGGGGACAATGAGCAGTTCTTC. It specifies CASSLGLAGDNEQFF.

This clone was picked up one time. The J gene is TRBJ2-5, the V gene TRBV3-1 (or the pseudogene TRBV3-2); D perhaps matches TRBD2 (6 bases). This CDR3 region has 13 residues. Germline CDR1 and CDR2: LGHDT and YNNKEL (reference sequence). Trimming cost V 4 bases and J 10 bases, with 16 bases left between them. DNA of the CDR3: TGTGCCAGCAGCCGGGGTAGCGGTAGGGGCCAGTACTTC. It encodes CASSRGSGRGQYF.

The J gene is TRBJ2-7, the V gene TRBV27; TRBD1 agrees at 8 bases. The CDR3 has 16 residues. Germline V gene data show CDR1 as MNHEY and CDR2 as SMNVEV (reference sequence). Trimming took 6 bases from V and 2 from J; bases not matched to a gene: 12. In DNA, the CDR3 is TGTGCCAGCAGAGCAACCTACCGGGACAGGACCTACGAGCAGTACTTC. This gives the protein CASRATYRDRTYEQYF.

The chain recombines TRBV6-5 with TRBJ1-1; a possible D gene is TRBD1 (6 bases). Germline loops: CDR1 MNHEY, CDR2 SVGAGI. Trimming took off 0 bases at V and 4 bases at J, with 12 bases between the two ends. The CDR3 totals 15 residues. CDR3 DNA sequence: TGTGCCAGCAGTTACTCGTGGACAGTCCTCACTGAAGCTTTCTTT. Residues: CASSYSWTVLTEAFF.

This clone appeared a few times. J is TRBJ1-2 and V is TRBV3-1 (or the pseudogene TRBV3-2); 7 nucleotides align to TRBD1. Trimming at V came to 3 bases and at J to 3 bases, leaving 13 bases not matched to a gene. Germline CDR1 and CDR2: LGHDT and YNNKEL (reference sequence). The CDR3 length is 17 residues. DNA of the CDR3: TGTGCCAGCAGCCATTTTCTACTAGACAGGGTTGACTATGGCTACACCTTC. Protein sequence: CASSHFLLDRVDYGYTF.

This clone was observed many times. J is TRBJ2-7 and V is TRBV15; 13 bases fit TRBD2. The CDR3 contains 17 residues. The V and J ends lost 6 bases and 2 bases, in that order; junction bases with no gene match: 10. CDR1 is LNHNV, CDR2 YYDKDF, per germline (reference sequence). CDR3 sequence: CATSPGLAGDGAYEQYF. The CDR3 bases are TGTGCCACCAGTCCTGGACTAGCGGGAGATGGGGCCTACGAGCAGTACTTC.

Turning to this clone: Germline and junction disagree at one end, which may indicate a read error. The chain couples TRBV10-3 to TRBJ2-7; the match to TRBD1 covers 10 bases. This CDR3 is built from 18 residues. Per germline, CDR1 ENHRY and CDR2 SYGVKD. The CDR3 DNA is TGTGCCATCAGTCAGTCGGGGACAGGGGATGGGACACACTACGAGCAGTACTTC. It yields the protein CAISQSGTGDGTHYEQYF.

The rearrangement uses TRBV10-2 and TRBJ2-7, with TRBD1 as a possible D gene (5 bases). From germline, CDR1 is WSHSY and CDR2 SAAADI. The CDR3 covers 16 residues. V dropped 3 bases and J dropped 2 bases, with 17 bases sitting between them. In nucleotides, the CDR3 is TGCGCCAGCAGTGACGCCCACATAATGGGGCCCTACGAGCAGTACTTC. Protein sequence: CASSDAHIMGPYEQYF.

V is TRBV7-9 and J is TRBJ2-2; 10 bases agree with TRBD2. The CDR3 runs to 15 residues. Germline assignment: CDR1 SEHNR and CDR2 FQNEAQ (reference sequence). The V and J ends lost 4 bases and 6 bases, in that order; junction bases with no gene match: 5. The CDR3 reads CASSSSGSFAGELFF. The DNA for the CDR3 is TGTGCCAGCAGCTCTAGCGGGAGTTTCGCCGGGGAGCTGTTTTTT.

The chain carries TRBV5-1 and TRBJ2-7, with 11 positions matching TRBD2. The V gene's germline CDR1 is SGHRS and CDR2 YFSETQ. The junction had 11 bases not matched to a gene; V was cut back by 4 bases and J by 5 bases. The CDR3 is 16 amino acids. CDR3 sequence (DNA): TGCGCCAGCAGCCCCCTTGTAGCGGGAGGGCCCCACGAGCAGTACTTC. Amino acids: CASSPLVAGGPHEQYF.

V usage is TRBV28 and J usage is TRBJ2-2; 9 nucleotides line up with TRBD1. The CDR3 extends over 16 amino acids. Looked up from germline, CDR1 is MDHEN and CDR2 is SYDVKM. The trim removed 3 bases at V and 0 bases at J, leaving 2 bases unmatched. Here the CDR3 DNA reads TGTGCCAGCAGTTTTGGGGACAGGGCGAACACCGGGGAGCTGTTTTTT. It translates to CASSFGDRANTGELFF.

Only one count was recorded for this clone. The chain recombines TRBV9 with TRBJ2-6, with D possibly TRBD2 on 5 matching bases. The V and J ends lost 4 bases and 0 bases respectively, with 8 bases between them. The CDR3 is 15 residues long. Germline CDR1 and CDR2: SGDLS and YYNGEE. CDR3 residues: CASSTRGSGANVLTF. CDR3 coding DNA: TGTGCCAGCAGCACCCGGGGCTCTGGGGCCAACGTCCTGACTTTC.

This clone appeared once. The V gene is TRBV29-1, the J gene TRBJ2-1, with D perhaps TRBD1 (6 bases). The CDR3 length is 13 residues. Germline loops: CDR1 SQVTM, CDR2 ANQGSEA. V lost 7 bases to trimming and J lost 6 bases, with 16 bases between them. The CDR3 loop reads CSGGTTHRNEQFF. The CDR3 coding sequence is TGCAGCGGTGGGACAACGCATCGCAATGAGCAGTTCTTC.

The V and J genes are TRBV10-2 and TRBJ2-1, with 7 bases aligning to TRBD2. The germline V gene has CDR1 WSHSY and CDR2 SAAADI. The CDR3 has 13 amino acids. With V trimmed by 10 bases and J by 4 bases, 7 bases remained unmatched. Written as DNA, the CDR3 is TGCGCCACCGGACTAGTCCCTTACAATGAGCAGTTCTTC. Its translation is CATGLVPYNEQFF.